This TCR beta chain was observed in a study of T cell responses to AZD1222 COVID-19 vaccine. Study-level points and caveats: Just six AZD1222 recipients were seropositive at baseline. Repertoires were obtained solely post-peak T cell response. Spike-specific TCR breadth and depth went up after people got two AZD1222 doses.

Clones were sequenced by immunoSEQ multiplex PCR, and TCRdb holds only the in-frame ones, with some missing. Here the sample spans tens of thousands of clones, roughly 89% being singletons. Details on this clone: The antigen is not known.

Germline CDR1 and CDR2: SGHTA and FQGNSA. The V end lost 6 bases, the J end lost 9 bases, and 15 bases lay between the germline ends. This CDR3 contains 13 residues. This sample comprised peripheral blood, obtained 28 days after the second AZD1222 dose. This TCR was recovered from an adult who received the AZD1222 COVID-19 vaccine. The chain links TRBV7-2 to TRBJ2-1; D is perhaps TRBD1 or TRBD2 (6 bases each). CDR3 amino acids: CASRLGGGTEQFF. As DNA, the CDR3 is TGTGCCAGCAGACTTGGGGGCGGGACTGAGCAGTTCTTC.